This T cell receptor beta chain was profiled in a study of CD8+ T cells in alopecia areata. Study-level results: With patients, TCR sharing proved less clear than in mice, a difference possibly related to HLA. Tofacitinib delivered significant drops in scalp clonality and in expanded CD8+ clones among the top 100. It was observed that many expanded lesional clones persisted in scalp and blood during tofacitinib.

Specified treatment: oral pan-JAK inhibitor, 5-10 mg twice daily. Concerning this clone: Its antigen is undetermined.

The CDR3 covers 15 residues. Germline V CDR1 and CDR2: LNHDA, SQIVND (reference sequence). Trimming stripped 6 bases from V and 1 base from J, with 13 bases between. It was cDNA, reverse transcribed from extracted RNA, that served as the sequencing template. Produced via immunoSEQ multiplex PCR; TCRdb's table is partial and in-frame only. The sample has about 94,000 clones; 70% to 85% are singletons. This TCR derives from a human donor with alopecia areata. Sequencing used CD8+ T cells sorted from blood, obtained at week 44, from a patient treated with tofacitinib. V gene TRBV19 combines with J gene TRBJ2-4; TRBD2 is a possible D gene (5 bases). The CDR3 DNA is TGTGCCAGTAGCCACGGGGATGGGGCCAAAAACATTCAGTACTTC. The encoded protein is CASSHGDGAKNIQYF. Using reference TRBV19 and TRBJ2-4 for the parts outside the CDR3, the full variable domain is DGGITQSPKYLFRKEGQNVTLSCEQNLNHDAMYWYRQDPGQGLRLIYYSQIVNDFQKGDIAEGYSVSREKKESFPLTVTSAQKNPTAFYLCASSHGDGAKNIQYFGAGTRLSVL.